These 32 T cell receptor beta chains share one sample of origin, sequenced in a study of T cell changes during pregnancy in multiple sclerosis. Libraries were prepared by immunoSEQ multiplex PCR; TCRdb keeps only in-frame clonotypes and omits some of them. The table has tens of thousands of clones, approximately 90% seen once. The input for sequencing was peripheral blood, taken in the third trimester of pregnancy. Receptors were obtained from a female donor with multiple sclerosis, enrolled in a pregnancy study.

This chain joins TRBV4-3 and TRBJ2-1; 8 bases map to TRBD1. Looked up from germline, CDR1 is LGHNA and CDR2 is YSLEER. V was clipped by 0 bases and J by 6 bases; unmatched bases: 7. This CDR3 is built from 16 residues. The CDR3 spells CASSQDVAGGFNEQFF. In nucleotides, the CDR3 is TGCGCCAGCAGCCAAGATGTCGCAGGGGGCTTCAATGAGCAGTTCTTC.

J is TRBJ1-2 and V is TRBV7-2; 7 nucleotides align to TRBD1. The length of the CDR3 is 13 residues. The J segment lost 2 bases and the V segment lost 5 bases, leaving 2 bases of the junction unmatched. CDR1 is SGHTA, CDR2 FQGNSA, per germline. In nucleotides, the CDR3 is TGTGCCAGCAGCCGGGACAGAAACTATGGCTACACCTTC. As protein: CASSRDRNYGYTF.

This clone was counted once. The J gene is TRBJ1-4, the V gene TRBV30; 10 bases align to TRBD1. The CDR3 extends over 15 amino acids. Trimming took 0 bases from V and 8 from J; bases not matched to a gene: 6. Germline-derived CDR1 and CDR2 are GTSNPN and SVGIG (reference sequence). CDR3 DNA: TGTGCCTGGAGTGTACGAGGGACAGGGGCAGAAAAACTGTTTTTT. Protein sequence: CAWSVRGTGAEKLFF.

V is TRBV19 and J is TRBJ2-5; 12 bases are a match to TRBD2. The CDR3 sequence is 13 residues long. The germline V gene has CDR1 LNHDA and CDR2 SQIVND (reference sequence). Germline trimming cut 7 bases from V and 4 bases from J; bases unmatched to any gene: 1. In DNA form, the CDR3 reads TGTGCCAGTAAACTAGCGGGGGGAGAGACCCAGTACTTC. Encoded protein: CASKLAGGETQYF. The variable domain in full, with the rest retrieved from reference TRBV19 and TRBJ2-5, is DGGITQSPKYLFRKEGQNVTLSCEQNLNHDAMYWYRQDPGQGLRLIYYSQIVNDFQKGDIAEGYSVSREKKESFPLTVTSAQKNPTAFYLCASKLAGGETQYFGPGTRLLVL.

The rearrangement joins TRBV13 to TRBJ2-7; weak D call: TRBD1 (5 bases). V shed 5 bases and J shed 5 bases, with 13 bases lying between them. The CDR3 spans 13 residues. Per the germline V gene, CDR1 is PRHDT and CDR2 is FYEKMQ (reference sequence). Written as DNA, the CDR3 is TGTGCCAGCAGCCCACTGGCAGGGAACGAGCAGTACTTC. Protein: CASSPLAGNEQYF.

The genes are TRBV18 and TRBJ1-5, with TRBD1 matching 7 bases. Germline assignment: CDR1 KGHSH and CDR2 LQKENI. V lost 4 bases to trimming and J lost 3 bases; unmatched junction nucleotides: 3. The CDR3 is 14 amino acids. DNA of the CDR3: TGTGCCAGCTCACTGGACAGGATCAATCAGCCCCAGCATTTT. Protein sequence: CASSLDRINQPQHF.

J is TRBJ1-3 and V is TRBV4-3; possibly TRBD1 for D (6 bases). Germline-derived CDR1 and CDR2 are LGHNA and YSLEER. V lost 0 bases and J lost 2, with 8 bases in between. The CDR3 covers 15 residues. CDR3 amino acids: CASSQDRGTGNTIYF. Here the CDR3 DNA reads TGCGCCAGCAGCCAAGATAGGGGGACTGGAAACACCATATATTTT.

The CDR3 protein is CASSLGQGVSNEQFF. The CDR3 nucleotides read TGTGCCAGCAGCTTAGGACAGGGGGTCAGCAATGAGCAGTTCTTC. The gene calls are TRBV7-9 and TRBJ2-1; 9 bases align to TRBD1. The length of the CDR3 is 15 residues. The V gene end was trimmed by 1 base and the J gene end by 6 bases; junction bases not matched to a gene: 4. The germline gives CDR1 SEHNR, CDR2 FQNEAQ (reference sequence). The complete variable domain, with remaining parts taken from reference TRBV7-9 and TRBJ2-1, reads DTGVSQNPRHKITKRGQNVTFRCDPISEHNRLYWYRQTLGQGPEFLTYFQNEAQLEKSRLLSDRFSAERPKGSFSTLEIQRTEQGDSAMYLCASSLGQGVSNEQFFGPGTRLTVL.

The chain employs TRBV28 and TRBJ2-3; 10 nucleotides agree with TRBD2. The CDR3 extends over 16 amino acids. Trimming at V came to 6 bases and at J to 1 base, leaving 7 bases not matched to a gene. Per germline, CDR1 MDHEN and CDR2 SYDVKM. The CDR3: CASRLWTSGGTDTQYF. For the CDR3, the DNA is TGTGCCAGCAGGCTTTGGACTAGCGGAGGCACAGATACGCAGTATTTT.

This rearrangement joins TRBV9 to TRBJ1-2, with D perhaps matching TRBD1 (5 bases). The CDR3 spans 15 residues. With 4 bases removed from V and 9 bases from J, the gap between germline ends came to 22 bases. CDR1 is SGDLS and CDR2 is YYNGEE in the germline V gene. This chain's CDR3 is CASSFRGSGFYSYTF. CDR3 DNA: TGTGCCAGCAGCTTCCGGGGGTCTGGGTTCTACAGCTACACCTTC.

This chain connects TRBV18 to TRBJ2-1; TRBD1 matches at 10 bases. The CDR3 has 17 residues. With V trimmed by 0 bases and J by 4 bases, 6 bases remained unmatched. Per the germline V gene, CDR1 is KGHSH and CDR2 is LQKENI. The CDR3 here is CASSPPGQGVGYNEQFF. In nucleotides, the CDR3 is TGTGCCAGCTCACCACCTGGACAGGGGGTAGGATACAATGAGCAGTTCTTC.

This chain links TRBV29-1 with TRBJ2-3; 7 bases line up with TRBD1. Per germline, CDR1 SQVTM and CDR2 ANQGSEA. CDR3 length equals 13 residues. With V trimmed by 4 bases and J by 3 bases, 4 bases remained unmatched. The CDR3 loop is CSVAGTATDTQYF. In DNA, the CDR3 is TGCAGCGTTGCTGGGACAGCTACAGATACGCAGTATTTT.

V gene TRBV5-1 combines with J gene TRBJ2-7, with D hard to call. In germline, CDR1 is SGHRS, CDR2 YFSETQ. CDR3 length equals 15 residues. V was shortened by 3 bases and J by 2 bases, with 15 bases between the two germline ends. CDR3 nucleotide sequence: TGCGCCAGCAGCTCCCACACCCAGAGGACCTACGAGCAGTACTTC. This translates into CASSSHTQRTYEQYF.

The chain couples TRBV9 to TRBJ2-7; possibly TRBD1 for D (6 bases). The V end was cut by 0 bases, the J end by 2 bases, with 9 bases between. CDR3 length equals 14 residues. The germline CDR1 and CDR2 sequences are SGDLS and YYNGEE. The CDR3 DNA is TGTGCCAGCAGCGTAGAGGACAGTCCCTACGAGCAGTACTTC. Translated, it gives CASSVEDSPYEQYF.

The J gene is TRBJ2-5, the V gene TRBV2, with 8 nucleotides matching TRBD2. Germline CDR1 is SNHLY and CDR2 is FYNNEI. This CDR3 comprises 13 residues. The ends lost 10 bases at V and 2 bases at J; junction bases unmatched: 6. The CDR3 region is CATKRGLQETQYF. In DNA form, the CDR3 reads TGTGCCACTAAGCGGGGGCTGCAAGAGACCCAGTACTTC.

For the CDR3, the DNA is TGTGCCAGCAGCTCGGAGATAATAGGTGGGGGGTATCAGTGGGAGCAGTACTTC. This gives the protein CASSSEIIGGGYQWEQYF. The chain recombines TRBV5-6 with TRBJ2-5; a possible D gene is TRBD2 (6 bases). V lost 3 bases to trimming and J lost 11 bases, with 32 bases between them. The germline gives CDR1 SGHDT, CDR2 YYEEEE. The CDR3 has 18 amino acids.

V is TRBV7-9 and J is TRBJ1-4; no reliable D call. CDR3 size: 13 residues. Per germline, CDR1 SEHNR and CDR2 FQNEAQ (reference sequence). Trimming took 6 bases from V and 8 from J, leaving 13 bases between them. This CDR3 reads CASSQEGGEKLFF. The CDR3 DNA sequence: TGTGCCAGCAGTCAAGAGGGAGGGGAAAAACTGTTTTTT.

This chain links TRBV9 with TRBJ2-1, with 10 bases aligning to TRBD1. Germline values: CDR1 SGDLS, CDR2 YYNGEE. The CDR3 runs to 14 residues. Trimming cost V 7 bases and J 9 bases; bases outside gene matches: 10. The DNA for the CDR3 is TGTGCCAGCGGGGGGACAGGGGTCGGTCGTGAGCAGTTCTTC. It encodes CASGGTGVGREQFF.

The CDR3 region has the DNA TGCGCCAGCAAAGGACAGGGGGCCCCCAATGAGCAGTTCTTC. Residues: CASKGQGAPNEQFF. The V call is TRBV4-3, the J call TRBJ2-1, with 11 bases identical to TRBD1. CDR3 size: 14 residues. Germline V gene lookup returns CDR1 LGHNA and CDR2 YSLEER. V shed 7 bases and J 6 bases; nucleotides not matched to a gene: 5.

This clone was seen once. V and J are TRBV30 and TRBJ2-5; D not resolved. Germline loops: CDR1 GTSNPN, CDR2 SVGIG (reference sequence). The CDR3 consists of 11 residues. With 4 bases removed from V and 2 bases from J, the gap between germline ends came to 5 bases. CDR3 sequence (DNA): TGTGCCTGGACAGGACAAGAGACCCAGTACTTC. Translation gives CAWTGQETQYF.

The chain carries TRBV5-1 and TRBJ2-7; the match to TRBD1 covers 7 bases. Looked up from germline, CDR1 is SGHRS and CDR2 is YFSETQ. This CDR3 is built from 14 residues. The V segment lost 4 bases and the J segment 4 bases; nucleotides outside the gene matches: 8. The CDR3: CASSPGQSSYEQYF. CDR3 DNA: TGCGCCAGCAGCCCGGGACAGAGCTCGTACGAGCAGTACTTC.

CDR3 nucleotide sequence: TGTGCCACCCTGCGGGGGAGCTCCTACAATGAGCAGTTCTTC. It is translated as CATLRGSSYNEQFF. The chain recombines TRBV28 with TRBJ2-1, with 7 bases that match TRBD2. The germline V gene encodes CDR1 MDHEN and CDR2 SYDVKM. V lost 10 bases and J lost 0; bases outside the gene matches: 6. The CDR3 runs 14 residues. Variable domain in full (rest from reference TRBV28 and TRBJ2-1): DVKVTQSSRYLVKRTGEKVFLECVQDMDHENMFWYRQDPGLGLRLIYFSYDVKMKEKGDIPEGYSVSREKKERFSLILESASTNQTSMYLCATLRGSSYNEQFFGPGTRLTVL.

This chain joins TRBV15 and TRBJ1-6; D gene unclear. V gave up 0 bases and J gave up 12 bases, with 9 bases separating them. This CDR3 has 13 residues. In germline, CDR1 is LNHNV, CDR2 YYDKDF (reference sequence). The CDR3 DNA reads TGTGCCACCAGCAGAGATTTGGGGAGACCCCTCCACTTT. This gives the protein CATSRDLGRPLHF.

The chain employs TRBV7-2 and TRBJ1-1; D is unresolved. The germline CDR1 and CDR2 sequences are SGHTA and FQGNSA. Trimming cost V 3 bases and J 1 base, with 6 bases left between them. There are 13 residues in the CDR3. CDR3 sequence: CASSFRGNTEAFF. The CDR3 coding sequence is TGTGCCAGCAGCTTTCGGGGGAACACTGAAGCTTTCTTT. Based on the CDR3 plus reference TRBV7-2 and TRBJ1-1, the full variable domain is GAGVSQSPSNKVTEKGKDVELRCDPISGHTALYWYRQSLGQGLEFLIYFQGNSAPDKSGLPSDRFSAERTGGSVSTLTIQRTQQEDSAVYLCASSFRGNTEAFFGQGTRLTVV.

The chain couples TRBV5-1 to TRBJ2-1; 12 nucleotides match TRBD2. The CDR3 spans 16 residues. Germline values: CDR1 SGHRS, CDR2 YFSETQ. The V segment lost 0 bases and the J segment 6 bases; nucleotides outside the gene matches: 4. The CDR3 region has the DNA TGCGCCAGCAGCTTGGGATGGACTAGCGGGGCCAATGAGCAGTTCTTC. It translates to CASSLGWTSGANEQFF. Filled out from reference TRBV5-1 and TRBJ2-1, the complete variable domain reads KAGVTQTPRYLIKTRGQQVTLSCSPISGHRSVSWYQQTPGQGLQFLFEYFSETQRNKGNFPGRFSGRQFSNSRSEMNVSTLELGDSALYLCASSLGWTSGANEQFFGPGTRLTVL.

CDR3 residues: CASSAGTGGYTF. The CDR3 region has the DNA TGTGCCAGCAGTGCCGGGACAGGCGGCTACACCTTC. This chain uses TRBV28 with TRBJ1-2, with 8 bases matching TRBD1. Trimming cost V 5 bases and J 8 bases; bases outside gene matches: 4. The CDR3 is 12 amino acids. CDR1 and CDR2 (germline): MDHEN, SYDVKM.

A single count supports this clone. The chain has TRBV5-5 and TRBJ2-7; no clear D gene. With 0 bases removed from V and 3 bases from J, the gap between germline ends came to 10 bases. This CDR3 is built from 14 residues. Germline assignment: CDR1 SGHKS and CDR2 YYEKEE (reference sequence). The CDR3 bases are TGTGCCAGCAGCTTGGCCGTACGAGGCTACGAGCAGTACTTC. This translates into CASSLAVRGYEQYF. Full variable domain (outside the CDR3, taken from reference TRBV5-5 and TRBJ2-7): DAGVTQSPTHLIKTRGQQVTLRCSPISGHKSVSWYQQVLGQGPQFIFQYYEKEERGRGNFPDRFSARQFPNYSSELNVNALLLGDSALYLCASSLAVRGYEQYFGPGTRLTVT.

This chain links TRBV28 with TRBJ2-1, with D tentatively TRBD1 (6 bases). Germline lookup yields CDR1 MDHEN and CDR2 SYDVKM. V lost 6 bases, J lost 2 bases, and 14 bases lay in between. The length of the CDR3 is 15 residues. As DNA, the CDR3 is TGTGCCAGCAGCCGAGGGGGTAGCGCCTACAATGAGCAGTTCTTC. This translates into CASSRGGSAYNEQFF.

V and J are TRBV5-4 and TRBJ1-2, with no clear D. Per germline, CDR1 SGHNT and CDR2 YYREEE (reference sequence). V gave up 2 bases and J gave up 7 bases, with 9 bases separating them. The CDR3 consists of 12 residues. As DNA, the CDR3 is TGTGCCAGCAGCTTTTCGGGGTTTGGCTACACCTTC. Translated, it gives CASSFSGFGYTF.

The chain joins TRBV5-1 to TRBJ2-3, with 15 bases fitting TRBD2. Germline V CDR1 and CDR2: SGHRS, YFSETQ. With 0 bases clipped from V and 2 bases from J, the junction kept 4 bases outside the gene matches. This CDR3 spans 18 amino acids. As DNA, the CDR3 is TGCGCCAGCAGCTTGGTGGGGACTAGCGGGGGGACCACAGATACGCAGTATTTT. Amino acids: CASSLVGTSGGTTDTQYF. The complete variable domain, with remaining parts taken from reference TRBV5-1 and TRBJ2-3, reads KAGVTQTPRYLIKTRGQQVTLSCSPISGHRSVSWYQQTPGQGLQFLFEYFSETQRNKGNFPGRFSGRQFSNSRSEMNVSTLELGDSALYLCASSLVGTSGGTTDTQYFGPGTRLTVL.

The V gene is TRBV5-6, the J gene TRBJ2-7; D remains ambiguous. CDR3 length equals 12 residues. V lost 0 bases, J lost 6 bases, and 7 bases lay in between. Germline V gene data show CDR1 as SGHDT and CDR2 as YYEEEE. Here the CDR3 DNA reads TGTGCCAGCAGCTTGGGGAGTGTCGAGCAGTACTTC. This codes for CASSLGSVEQYF.

The chain joins TRBV7-3 to TRBJ2-5; 12 bases map to TRBD1. The V gene end was trimmed by 2 bases and the J gene end by 5 bases; junction bases not matched to a gene: 3. Germline values: CDR1 SGHTA, CDR2 FQGTGA. The CDR3 is 15 amino acids. CDR3 loop: CASSLLGQGAETQYF. In DNA form, the CDR3 reads TGTGCCAGCAGCTTATTGGGACAGGGGGCTGAGACCCAGTACTTC.